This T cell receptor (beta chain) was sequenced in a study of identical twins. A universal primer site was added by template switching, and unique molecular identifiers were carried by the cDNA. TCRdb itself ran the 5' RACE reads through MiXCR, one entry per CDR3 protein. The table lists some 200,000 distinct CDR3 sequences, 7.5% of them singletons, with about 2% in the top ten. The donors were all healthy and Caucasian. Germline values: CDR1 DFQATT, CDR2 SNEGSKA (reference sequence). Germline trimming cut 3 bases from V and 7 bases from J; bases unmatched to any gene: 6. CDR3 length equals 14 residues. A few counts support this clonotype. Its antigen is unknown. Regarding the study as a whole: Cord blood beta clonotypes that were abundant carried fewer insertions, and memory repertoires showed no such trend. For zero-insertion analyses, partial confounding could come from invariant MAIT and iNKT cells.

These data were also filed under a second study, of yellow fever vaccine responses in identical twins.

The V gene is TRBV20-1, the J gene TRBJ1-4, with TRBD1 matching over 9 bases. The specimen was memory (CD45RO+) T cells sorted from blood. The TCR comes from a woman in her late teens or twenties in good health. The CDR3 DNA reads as TGCAGTGCTAGGGAGGACAGGGGAGGTGAAAAACTGTTTTTT. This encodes CSAREDRGGEKLFF.